The T cell receptor (beta chain) described here comes from a study of blood T cell repertoires in COVID-19. In germline, CDR1 is LGHDT, CDR2 YNNKEL (reference sequence). The CDR3 consists of 15 residues. Trimming removed 0 bases from V and 3 bases from J, with 11 bases in between. In the authors' workflow: Reference gene primers were amplified, and this amplification served to estimate nucleated cell counts. Data came from immunoSEQ multiplex PCR; TCRdb stores just in-frame clones and leaves some out. V, J and clone size are taken as reported in that table, and D and trimming were inferred from the DNA itself. The table has approximately 200,000 clones, 80% to 90% seen once; the top ten hold about 3%.

This clonotype originated in a woman aged 18-30 years in a cohort exposed to, infected with or recovered from COVID-19 (not recorded which). Material for sequencing was PBMCs or T cells enriched from blood (not recorded which). V usage is TRBV3-1 (or the pseudogene TRBV3-2) and J usage is TRBJ2-5; D perhaps matches TRBD2 (6 bases). The chain's CDR3 is CASSQEGLAKETQYF. CDR3 bases: TGTGCCAGCAGCCAAGAAGGGCTAGCGAAAGAGACCCAGTACTTC.